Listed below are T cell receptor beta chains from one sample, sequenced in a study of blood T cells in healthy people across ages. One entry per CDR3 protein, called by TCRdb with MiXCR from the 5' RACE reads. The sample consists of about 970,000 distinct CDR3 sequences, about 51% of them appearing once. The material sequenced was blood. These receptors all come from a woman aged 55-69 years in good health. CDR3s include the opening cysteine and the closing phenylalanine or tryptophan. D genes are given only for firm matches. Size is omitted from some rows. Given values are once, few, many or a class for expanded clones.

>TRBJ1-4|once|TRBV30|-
CAWRRLMNEKLFF
TGTGCCTGGAGACGTCTGATGAATGAAAAACTGTTTTTT
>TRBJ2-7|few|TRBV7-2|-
CASSLLFRTYEQYF
TGTGCCAGCAGCTTACTATTTAGAACCTACGAGCAGTACTTC
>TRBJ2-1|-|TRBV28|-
CASSTPAELKRNEQFF
TGTGCCAGCAGTACACCAGCGGAGTTAAAAAGGAATGAGCAGTTCTTC
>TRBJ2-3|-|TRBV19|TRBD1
CASSEGAGGDTQYF
TGTGCCAGTAGCGAGGGGGCCGGAGGAGATACGCAGTATTTT
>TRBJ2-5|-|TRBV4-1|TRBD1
CASSHTGGGGETQYF
TGCGCCAGCAGCCATACAGGGGGTGGGGGAGAGACCCAGTACTTC
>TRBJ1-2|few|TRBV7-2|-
CASSLYRESYGYTF
TGTGCCAGCAGCTTATACAGGGAGAGCTATGGCTACACCTTC
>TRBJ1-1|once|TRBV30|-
CAWDQGRLMDTEAFF
TGTGCCTGGGACCAGGGGCGCCTTATGGACACTGAAGCTTTCTTT
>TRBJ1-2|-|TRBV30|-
CAWSGDIRGYTF
TGTGCCTGGAGTGGGGACATACGTGGCTACACCTTC
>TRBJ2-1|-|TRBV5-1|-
CASSLEGTQYNEQFF
TGCGCCAGCAGCTTGGAGGGGACTCAGTACAATGAGCAGTTCTTC
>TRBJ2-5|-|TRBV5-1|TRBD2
CASSHTSGRAGETQYF
TGCGCCAGCAGCCATACTAGCGGGAGGGCCGGAGAGACCCAGTACTTC
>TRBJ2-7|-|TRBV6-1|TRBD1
CASSDTGAPFYEQYF
TGTGCCAGCAGTGATACAGGGGCCCCTTTCTACGAGCAGTACTTC
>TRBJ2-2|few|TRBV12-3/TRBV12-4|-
CASRITNTGELFF
TGTGCCAGCAGAATAACGAACACCGGGGAGCTGTTTTTT
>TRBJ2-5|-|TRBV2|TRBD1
CASNLYRDRGLVRPAQEDNEQYF
TGTGCCAGCAACCTTTACCGGGACAGGGGGCTCGTCAGGCCGGCACAGGAAGACAATGAGCAGTACTTC
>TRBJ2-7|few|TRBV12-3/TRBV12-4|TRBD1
CASRGQGVNEQYF
TGTGCCAGCAGGGGACAGGGGGTGAACGAGCAGTACTTC
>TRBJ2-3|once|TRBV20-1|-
CSARDGAKATDTQYF
TGCAGTGCTAGAGACGGGGCCAAAGCGACAGATACGCAGTATTTT
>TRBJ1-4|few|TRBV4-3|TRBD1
CASSQPPTGRYEKLFF
TGCGCCAGCAGCCAACCACCGACAGGGAGGTACGAAAAACTGTTTTTT
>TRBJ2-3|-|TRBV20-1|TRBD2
CSATERAGKSTDTQYF
TGCAGTGCAACCGAACGAGCGGGAAAAAGCACAGATACGCAGTATTTT
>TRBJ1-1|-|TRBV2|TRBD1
CASSEDRRTTEAFF
TGTGCCAGCAGTGAGGACAGGCGTACCACTGAAGCTTTCTTT
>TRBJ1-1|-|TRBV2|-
CASMRVPEAFF
TGTGCCAGCATGAGGGTACCTGAAGCTTTCTTT
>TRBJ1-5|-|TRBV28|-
CASSQGKDNQPQHF
TGTGCCAGCAGCCAGGGAAAGGACAATCAGCCCCAGCATTTT